This T cell receptor beta chain was found in a study of regulatory T cells in long-lasting Graves disease. Study as a whole: Antithyroid drugs had been given to newly diagnosed Graves' patients for under 3 months.

Sample time point: newly diagnosed GD, antithyroid drugs for less than 3 months. Extracted RNA from PBMCs served as the source of the TCR library. CDR3 regions were amplified by Arm-PCR using iRepertoire HTBI primers to build TCR beta libraries. In TCRdb, the multiplex PCR reads were re-called with MiXCR into one record per CDR3 protein. The sample holds some 250,000 distinct CDR3 sequences, approximately 18% seen once. In its sample, this clonotype was seen many times. The CDR3 has 16 amino acids. Germline V CDR1 and CDR2: LNHDA, SQIVND (reference sequence). The germline V and J ends were trimmed by 4 bases and 1 base, with 16 bases remaining between them. These data are also associated with another study on T cells in Graves' hyperthyroidism and ophthalmopathy.

The origin of this receptor is a woman in her twenties or thirties with Graves disease. The J gene is TRBJ1-1, the V gene TRBV19, with D uncertain. The sample here was peripheral blood mononuclear cells (PBMCs), taken at new diagnosis, from a patient treated with antithyroid drugs. The DNA for the CDR3 is TGTGCCAGTAGTACGACCCATTTCGTCACGAACACTGAAGCTTTCTTT. This translates into CASSTTHFVTNTEAFF.